A single sample gave rise to the 18 T cell receptor beta chains below, sequenced in a study of beta chain features in type 1 diabetes. Study observations and caveats: Across all four CD4+ subsets, people with type 1 diabetes showed modestly shorter TCRB CDR3s.

Expressed TCRB transcripts got sequenced, as all isolated RNA was reverse transcribed. Measured with immunoSEQ multiplex PCR; TCRdb has only the in-frame clones, and not every one. The sample gives 150,000 to 200,000 clones, about 9% of which show up once; 0.54% is in the top ten. No antigen has been identified for these receptors. Sample: central memory CD4+ T cells from blood. The receptors shown here come from a woman younger than 30 with type 1 diabetes.

This clone has a handful of counts. V gene TRBV7-9 combines with J gene TRBJ2-5, with 9 positions matching TRBD2. The CDR3 is 16 amino acids. The germline CDR1 and CDR2 sequences are SEHNR and FQNEAQ (reference sequence). With V trimmed by 2 bases and J by 2 bases, 6 bases remained unmatched. CDR3 in DNA: TGTGCCAGCAGCTTACTCGCTAGCGGGATTCAAGAGACCCAGTACTTC. Translated: CASSLLASGIQETQYF.

This clone has at least ten counts. The chain combines TRBV4-3 with TRBJ2-3, with D tentatively TRBD1 (5 bases). The CDR3 is 14 amino acids. Germline CDR1 reads LGHNA; CDR2 reads YSLEER. Trimming took off 4 bases at V and 2 bases at J, with 10 bases between the two ends. Here the CDR3 DNA reads TGCGCCAGCAGCCCAGGGCGCTACACAGATACGCAGTATTTT. Translating gives CASSPGRYTDTQYF.

This clone was seen more than once but under ten times. Distinct nucleotide sequences in the sample also encode this CDR3. In nucleotides, the CDR3 is TGTGCCAGCAGCCTAGACAGCGGGGGGAGGAATGAGCAGTTCTTC. Translation gives CASSLDSGGRNEQFF. This chain joins TRBV7-2 and TRBJ2-1; 9 bases line up with TRBD2. CDR3 size: 15 residues. The germline gives CDR1 SGHTA, CDR2 FQGNSA. Trimming took 5 bases from V and 7 from J; bases not matched to a gene: 9.

This clone was counted a few times. The chain is built from TRBV18 and TRBJ2-4; TRBD2 matches at 7 bases. There are 15 residues in the CDR3. Trimming removed 4 bases from V and 6 bases from J; junction bases left unmatched: 9. Germline V gene data show CDR1 as KGHSH and CDR2 as LQKENI. The CDR3 here is CASSLGLSERNIQYF. In DNA form, the CDR3 reads TGTGCCAGCTCACTGGGACTATCCGAGAGAAACATTCAGTACTTC.

The rearrangement joins TRBV5-1 to TRBJ1-2; 10 bases align to TRBD1. J was trimmed by 4 bases and V by 0 bases; bases with no gene match: 6. This CDR3 has 16 amino acids. Germline V gene lookup returns CDR1 SGHRS and CDR2 YFSETQ. The CDR3 reads CASSLAGQGTGYGYTF. The CDR3 region has the DNA TGCGCCAGCAGCTTGGCGGGACAGGGGACGGGCTATGGCTACACCTTC.

This sequence joins TRBV10-3 and TRBJ1-5; TRBD1 might be the D (6 bases). Germline values: CDR1 ENHRY, CDR2 SYGVKD. Trimming removed 6 bases at V and 2 bases at J, with 11 bases between. The CDR3 loop spans 14 amino acids. The CDR3 here is CAIRSSGGNQPQHF. DNA for the CDR3: TGTGCCATCAGAAGCTCAGGGGGCAATCAGCCCCAGCATTTT.

The V and J genes are TRBV21-1 and TRBJ2-7; the D call of TRBD1 is as the table states it, not checked on the DNA. TRBV21-1 is a recognized pseudogene. The CDR3 runs to 11 residues. CDR3: CASSNTYEQYF. CDR3 DNA sequence: TGTGCCAGCAGCAACACCTACGAGCAGTACTTC.

As for this clone: Other nucleotide sequences in the sample specify the same CDR3. V gene TRBV4-3 combines with J gene TRBJ2-3; tentatively, D is TRBD2 (7 bases). Trimming cost V 4 bases and J 1 base, with 12 bases left between them. This CDR3 has 15 amino acids. Looked up from germline, CDR1 is LGHNA and CDR2 is YSLEER. CDR3 sequence: CASSPTGGRTDTQYF. The CDR3 DNA is TGCGCCAGCAGCCCGACCGGGGGGCGCACAGATACGCAGTATTTT.

This clone was detected a few times. The V and J genes are TRBV19 and TRBJ2-4, with TRBD1 matching 7 bases. The CDR3 runs 13 residues. Germline CDR1 reads LNHDA; CDR2 reads SQIVND (reference sequence). J was trimmed by 0 bases and V by 11 bases; bases with no gene match: 4. CDR3 loop: CAAGGQAKNIQYF. CDR3 nucleotide sequence: TGTGCCGCAGGGGGTCAAGCCAAAAACATTCAGTACTTC.

This clone was observed many times. V is TRBV11-2 and J is TRBJ2-2; 8 bases line up with TRBD1. The ends lost 5 bases at V and 7 bases at J; junction bases unmatched: 12. Germline CDR1 and CDR2: SGHAT and FQNNGV. The CDR3 has 16 amino acids. The CDR3 loop reads CASSPQWTGLGGELFF. CDR3 sequence (DNA): TGTGCCAGCAGCCCCCAATGGACAGGGCTGGGCGGGGAGCTGTTTTTT.

The sample holds a few counts of this clone. V gene TRBV5-1 combines with J gene TRBJ2-5; D is ambiguous. CDR1 is SGHRS and CDR2 is YFSETQ in the germline V gene. The CDR3 loop spans 14 amino acids. Trimming cost V 0 bases and J 0 bases, with 6 bases left between them. The CDR3 loop reads CASSLGSHQETQYF. The CDR3 DNA reads as TGCGCCAGCAGCTTGGGCAGTCACCAAGAGACCCAGTACTTC.

This CDR3 reads CASSFSGSPQETQYF. CDR3 coding DNA: TGTGCCAGCAGCTTTAGCGGGAGCCCCCAAGAGACCCAGTACTTC. The rearrangement links TRBV5-4 to TRBJ2-5, with 9 bases identical to TRBD2. CDR3 size: 15 residues. Looked up from germline, CDR1 is SGHNT and CDR2 is YYREEE (reference sequence). Trimming at V came to 2 bases and at J to 1 base, leaving 3 bases not matched to a gene. The full variable domain, completed using reference TRBV5-4 and TRBJ2-5, is ETGVTQSPTHLIKTRGQQVTLRCSSQSGHNTVSWYQQALGQGPQFIFQYYREEENGRGNFPPRFSGLQFPNYSSELNVNALELDDSALYLCASSFSGSPQETQYFGPGTRLLVL.

This clone occurred a few times. The chain has TRBV7-9 and TRBJ2-7, with D tentatively TRBD1 (6 bases). The CDR3 spans 15 residues. CDR1 SEHNR and CDR2 FQNEAQ come from the germline V gene (reference sequence). V dropped 5 bases and J dropped 5 bases, with 19 bases sitting between them. The CDR3 region is CASSPRHIRGNEQYF. The CDR3 region has the DNA TGTGCCAGCAGCCCCCGGCACATCAGGGGCAACGAGCAGTACTTC.

The chain combines TRBV25-1 with TRBJ2-2, with 8 nucleotides matching TRBD2. The CDR3 consists of 13 residues. The germline CDR1 and CDR2 sequences are MGHDK and SYGVNS. Trimming took 11 bases from V and 5 from J; bases not matched to a gene: 7. The CDR3 bases are TGTGCCGCCAGGCGGGGGGCAACCGGGGAGCTGTTTTTT. It specifies CAARRGATGELFF.

The rearrangement uses TRBV6-5 and TRBJ1-1; perhaps TRBD1 as D (6 bases). The germline gives CDR1 MNHEY, CDR2 SVGAGI. Deletions cut 2 bases from V and 3 bases from J, with 10 bases between. This CDR3 region has 14 residues. Written as DNA, the CDR3 is TGTGCCAGCAGTTACGATAGGGGGTACACTGAAGCTTTCTTT. Its protein is CASSYDRGYTEAFF.

A few counts support this clone. The V and J genes are TRBV7-2 and TRBJ2-1, with 10 bases matching TRBD2. In germline, CDR1 is SGHTA, CDR2 FQGNSA. The CDR3 totals 16 residues. The ends lost 5 bases at V and 2 bases at J; junction bases unmatched: 6. The CDR3 spells CASSGLGTSAYNEQFF. The CDR3 DNA sequence: TGTGCCAGCAGCGGGTTGGGGACTAGCGCCTACAATGAGCAGTTCTTC.

This clone has only a few counts. The chain carries TRBV7-2 and TRBJ2-1, with D possibly TRBD1 on 5 matching bases. CDR3 length equals 18 residues. Germline assignment: CDR1 SGHTA and CDR2 FQGNSA. V was clipped by 1 base and J by 0 bases, with 16 bases between them. The CDR3 sequence: CASSLVGQGQSSYNEQFF. The CDR3 DNA sequence: TGTGCCAGCAGCTTAGTGGGCCAGGGCCAAAGCTCCTACAATGAGCAGTTCTTC.

A few counts support this clone. This chain connects TRBV19 to TRBJ1-6; 7 nucleotides match TRBD1. This CDR3 comprises 16 residues. The germline gives CDR1 LNHDA, CDR2 SQIVND (reference sequence). J was trimmed by 7 bases and V by 5 bases; bases with no gene match: 11. The CDR3 protein is CASSVSPTGRNSPLHF. CDR3 DNA: TGTGCCAGTAGTGTGAGCCCGACAGGGCGGAATTCACCCCTCCACTTT.